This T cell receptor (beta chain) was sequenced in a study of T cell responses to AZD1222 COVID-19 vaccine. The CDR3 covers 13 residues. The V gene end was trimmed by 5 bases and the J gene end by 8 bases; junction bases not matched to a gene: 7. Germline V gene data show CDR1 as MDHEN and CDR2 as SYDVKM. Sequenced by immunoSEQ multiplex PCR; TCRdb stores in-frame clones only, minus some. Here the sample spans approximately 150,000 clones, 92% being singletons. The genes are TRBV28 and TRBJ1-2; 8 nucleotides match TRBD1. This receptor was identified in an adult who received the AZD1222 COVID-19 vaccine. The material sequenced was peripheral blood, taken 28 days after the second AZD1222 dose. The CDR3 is CASSVTGVGGYTF. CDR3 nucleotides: TGTGCCAGCAGTGTGACAGGGGTAGGAGGCTACACCTTC.